One and the same sample provided the 20 T cell receptor beta chains below, sequenced in a study of blood T cells in healthy people across ages (dated by TCRdb to 2015 to 2017). Library construction relied on 5' RACE. Sequencing instrument: Illumina HiSeq 2500. A second about 7 to 12 cycle PCR used a sample-barcoded 5' primer and a J-beta primer mix. TCRdb trimmed public reads at Q25 via fastp, called clones via MiXCR and kept in-frame beta chains. CDR3 protein duplicates are merged, each entry listing the most common genes and DNA. Within this sample are 1.5 million to 2 million distinct CDR3 sequences, with about 35% of them counted one time only. 10% to 12% of the sample is held by the ten biggest clonotypes. Sequencing was done on a sample of blood. The receptor set was obtained from a woman aged 25 to 39 in good health.

This clonotype has only one observation. The junction shows a germline mismatch at one end, possibly a read error. V is TRBV20-1 and J is TRBJ2-1; possibly TRBD1 or TRBD2 for D (5 bases each). Germline V gene sequence: CDR1 DFQATT, CDR2 SNEGSKA (reference sequence). This CDR3 has 15 amino acids. CDR3 amino acids: CSAISGTSAYNEQCF. CDR3 DNA sequence: TGCAGTGCTATCTCCGGGACGTCGGCCTACAATGAGCAGTGCTTC.

This chain joins TRBV19 and TRBJ1-2; unclear D gene. Germline CDR1 and CDR2: LNHDA and SQIVND (reference sequence). CDR3 length: 13 amino acids. V was cut by 7 bases and J by 3 bases, with 12 bases left in between. The CDR3 DNA reads as TGTGCCAGTAAAGTAAACGGTCACTATGGCTACACCTTC. This gives the protein CASKVNGHYGYTF.

In this sample, this clonotype turned up a few times. CDR3 bases: TGTGCCAGCAGCCGCCGGTCGGCGCTCCGCACAGATACGCAGTATTTT. It specifies CASSRRSALRTDTQYF. J is TRBJ2-3 and V is TRBV13; no firm D call. The V and J ends lost 5 bases and 1 base respectively, with 16 bases between them. The CDR3 extends over 16 amino acids. CDR1 PRHDT and CDR2 FYEKMQ come from the germline V gene (reference sequence).

CDR3 nucleotides: TGCAGTGCTAGACCCCTAGAAGTCTACAATGAGCAGTTCTTC. Encoded protein: CSARPLEVYNEQFF. The chain recombines TRBV20-1 with TRBJ2-1; D ambiguous. Germline V CDR1 and CDR2: DFQATT, SNEGSKA (reference sequence). The CDR3 covers 14 residues. V gave up 2 bases and J gave up 3 bases, with 11 bases separating them.

The genes are TRBV3-1 and TRBJ2-1; D unclear. The germline V gene has CDR1 LGHDT and CDR2 YNNKEL (reference sequence). This CDR3 spans 13 amino acids. Trimming took 0 bases from V and 7 from J, leaving 7 bases between them. The CDR3 DNA follows: TGTGCCAGCAGCCAAGAGAATACGAATGAGCAGTTCTTC. It codes for CASSQENTNEQFF.

On this clonotype itself: A much more abundant neighbour one base away suggests this may be a read error. The CDR3 DNA sequence: TGCGCCAGCAGCTTGGACGGGAAGGGCTACACCTTC. Protein product: CASSLDGKGYTF. The chain joins TRBV5-1 to TRBJ1-2; no clear D. This CDR3 spans 12 amino acids. Germline-derived CDR1 and CDR2 are SGHRS and YFSETQ. V was trimmed by 0 bases and J by 8 bases, leaving 8 bases between them.

The V call is TRBV5-1, the J call TRBJ2-1; 7 bases are shared with TRBD1. The germline V gene has CDR1 SGHRS and CDR2 YFSETQ. This CDR3 has 14 residues. The junction had 7 bases not matched to a gene; V was cut back by 5 bases and J by 5 bases. CDR3 DNA: TGCGCCAGCAGTATAGGGACAGCCGACAATGAGCAGTTCTTC. Encoded protein: CASSIGTADNEQFF.

This clonotype has only a few counts. This rearrangement joins TRBV4-2 to TRBJ1-6; D call uncertain. This CDR3 is built from 16 residues. V was trimmed by 1 base and J by 3 bases, leaving 10 bases between them. Germline loops: CDR1 LGHNA, CDR2 YNFKEQ. The CDR3 protein is CASSQVLAVYNSPLHF. For the CDR3, the DNA is TGTGCCAGCAGCCAAGTGTTGGCAGTCTATAATTCACCCCTCCACTTT.

The V call is TRBV18, the J call TRBJ1-2; TRBD1 matches at 7 bases. V was clipped by 3 bases and J by 3 bases; unmatched bases: 13. The CDR3 has 17 amino acids. CDR1 is KGHSH and CDR2 is LQKENI in the germline V gene. CDR3 nucleotide sequence: TGTGCCAGCTCACCTTACCTTACAGGGGTTTCAGACTATGGCTACACCTTC. Its protein is CASSPYLTGVSDYGYTF.

This clonotype was seen a few times. The chain couples TRBV20-1 to TRBJ2-3; TRBD2 matches 8 bases. CDR1 and CDR2 from the germline V gene are DFQATT and SNEGSKA (reference sequence). Trimming took 1 base from V and 1 from J; bases not matched to a gene: 4. The CDR3 consists of 15 residues. CDR3 nucleotide sequence: TGCAGTGCTAGAGGACGGGGGGGCCGCACAGATACGCAGTATTTT. This gives the protein CSARGRGGRTDTQYF.

This clonotype turned up a few times. The V gene is TRBV20-1, the J gene TRBJ1-2, with 10 positions matching TRBD1. Germline V gene sequence: CDR1 DFQATT, CDR2 SNEGSKA (reference sequence). Trimming at V came to 1 base and at J to 4 bases, leaving 3 bases not matched to a gene. The CDR3 has 14 residues. The CDR3 reads CSARGDRGPYGYTF. The DNA for the CDR3 is TGCAGTGCTAGAGGGGACAGGGGACCCTATGGCTACACCTTC.

For this clonotype: Mismatch with germline at one junction end may stem from a read error. This chain uses TRBV3-1 with TRBJ1-1, with 7 bases fitting TRBD1. The CDR3 covers 13 residues. Germline CDR1 is LGHDT and CDR2 is YNNKEL (reference sequence). The CDR3 sequence: CASRQGGGGEAFF. The CDR3, as DNA: TGTGCCAGCAGGCAAGGGGGCGGCGGTGAAGCTTTCTTT.

The chain uses TRBV15 and TRBJ1-5; D uncertain. Trimming cost V 5 bases and J 5 bases, with 10 bases left between them. The CDR3 covers 13 residues. From germline, CDR1 is LNHNV and CDR2 YYDKDF (reference sequence). For the CDR3, the DNA is TGTGCCACCAGCCGGGGTGACGATCAGCCCCAGCATTTT. Its translation: CATSRGDDQPQHF. Full variable domain (remainder filled in from reference TRBV15 and TRBJ1-5): DAMVIQNPRYQVTQFGKPVTLSCSQTLNHNVMYWYQQKSSQAPKLLFHYYDKDFNNEADTPDNFQSRRPNTSFCFLDIRSPGLGDTAMYLCATSRGDDQPQHFGDGTRLSIL.

This chain connects TRBV27 to TRBJ2-7, with 8 bases matching TRBD2. CDR1 is MNHEY and CDR2 is SMNVEV in the germline V gene (reference sequence). CDR3 length: 16 residues. In DNA, the CDR3 is TGTGCCAGCAGTTCGGGTCTGGGACTAGTTCCATACGAGCAGTACGTT. The encoded protein is CASSSGLGLVPYEQYV.

The J gene is TRBJ2-5, the V gene TRBV2; 11 nucleotides agree with TRBD1. The V gene end was trimmed by 6 bases and the J gene end by 5 bases; junction bases not matched to a gene: 11. CDR1 is SNHLY and CDR2 is FYNNEI in the germline V gene. The length of the CDR3 is 16 residues. DNA for the CDR3: TGTGCCAGCAGCTACCCCAGGACAGGGGGCATGGAGACCCAGTACTTC. Its translation: CASSYPRTGGMETQYF.

J is TRBJ2-6 and V is TRBV5-5; 9 positions agree with TRBD1. The CDR3 runs to 18 residues. Germline CDR1 is SGHKS and CDR2 is YYEKEE (reference sequence). Germline trimming cut 3 bases from V and 4 bases from J; bases unmatched to any gene: 11. Here the CDR3 DNA reads TGTGCCAGCAGCTGGGGTCCCGGGACAGGGTTCGGGGCCAACGTCCTGACTTTC. It codes for CASSWGPGTGFGANVLTF. Full variable domain (remainder filled in from reference TRBV5-5 and TRBJ2-6): DAGVTQSPTHLIKTRGQQVTLRCSPISGHKSVSWYQQVLGQGPQFIFQYYEKEERGRGNFPDRFSARQFPNYSSELNVNALLLGDSALYLCASSWGPGTGFGANVLTFGAGSRLTVL.

The chain has TRBV20-1 and TRBJ2-6; TRBD1 might be the D (6 bases). V lost 6 bases, J lost 4 bases, and 13 bases lay in between. The CDR3 is 14 amino acids. Germline values: CDR1 DFQATT, CDR2 SNEGSKA (reference sequence). CDR3 DNA sequence: TGCAGTGCCCAGAACAGGGAAGGGGCCAACGTCCTGACTTTC. Its translation: CSAQNREGANVLTF.

V is TRBV12-3 or TRBV12-4 and J is TRBJ1-1; D is unresolved. The CDR3 is made up of 13 amino acids. V was trimmed by 2 bases and J by 4 bases, leaving 8 bases between them. CDR3 amino acids: CASSLSRATEAFF. The CDR3, as DNA: TGTGCCAGCAGTTTATCACGGGCCACTGAAGCTTTCTTT.

The chain joins TRBV27 to TRBJ2-4; D is undetermined. The assigned J gene may be wrong: the sequence end matches TRBJ2-7 better. The CDR3 has 15 residues. The germline CDR1 and CDR2 sequences are MNHEY and SMNVEV (reference sequence). CDR3 nucleotide sequence: TGTGCCAGCAGCTTAACTCTCGAGAGCTCCTACGAGCAGTACTTC. This codes for CASSLTLESSYEQYF.

V usage is TRBV2 and J usage is TRBJ2-7; D remains ambiguous. Trimming left V 2 bases short and J 1 base short, with 9 bases between. CDR3 length: 14 residues. Germline V CDR1 and CDR2: SNHLY, FYNNEI. The CDR3 DNA is TGTGCCAGCAGTGAAACCACCTTTTCCTACGAGCAGTACTTC. As protein: CASSETTFSYEQYF.